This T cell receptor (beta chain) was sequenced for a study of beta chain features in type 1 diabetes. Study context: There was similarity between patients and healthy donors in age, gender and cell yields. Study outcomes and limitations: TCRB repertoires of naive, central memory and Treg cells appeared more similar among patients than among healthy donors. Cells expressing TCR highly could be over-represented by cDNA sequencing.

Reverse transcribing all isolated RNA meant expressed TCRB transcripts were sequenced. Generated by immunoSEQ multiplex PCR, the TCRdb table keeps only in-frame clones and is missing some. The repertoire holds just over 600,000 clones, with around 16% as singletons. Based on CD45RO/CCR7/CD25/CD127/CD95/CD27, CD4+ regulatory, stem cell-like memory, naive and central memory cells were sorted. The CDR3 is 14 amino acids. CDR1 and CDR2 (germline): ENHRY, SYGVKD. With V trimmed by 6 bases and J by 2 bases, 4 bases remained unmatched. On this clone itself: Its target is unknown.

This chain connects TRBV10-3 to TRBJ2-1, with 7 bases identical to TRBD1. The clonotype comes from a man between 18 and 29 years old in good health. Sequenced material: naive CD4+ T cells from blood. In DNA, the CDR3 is TGTGCCATCAGCCGGGACAGAGCCTACAATGAGCAGTTCTTC. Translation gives CAISRDRAYNEQFF.